This T cell receptor beta chain was sequenced in a study of OX40 agonist ivuxolimab in advanced cancers. For the study at large: A male proportion of about 84% was recorded, with mean age approximately 57 years and range about 23 to 90.

Worth noting for this clone: The antigen remains undetermined.

Study-level results: At 0.1 to 3.0 mg/kg, clonal expansion of CD4+ and CD8+ blood T cells had occurred by week 6. Among expanded peripheral T cells, antigen specificity went undetermined. CD8+ T cells were the subset that, on average, had more expanded clones than CD4+.

The protocol was immunoSEQ multiplex PCR, while the TCRdb copy is restricted to in-frame clones and leaves out a portion. The table records roughly 56,000 clones, about 86% of them present only once. In germline, CDR1 is MGHRA, CDR2 YSYEKL. This CDR3 comprises 20 residues. V shed 2 bases and J 2 bases; nucleotides not matched to a gene: 21. The sample consisted of CD4+ or CD8+ T cells sorted from blood, taken in a trial of the OX40 agonist ivuxolimab. V usage is TRBV4-1 and J usage is TRBJ2-7; 7 bases map to TRBD2. This receptor was identified in an adult with an advanced solid tumor such as melanoma, head and neck, liver or kidney cancer. For the CDR3, the DNA is TGCGCCAGCAGCCAAAGGACTAGAGGGCCGGGATTTCCGGACCCCTACGAGCAGTACTTC. This translates into CASSQRTRGPGFPDPYEQYF.